The rows below give T cell receptor beta chains drawn from one sample of a study of Tregs in tolerant kidney transplant recipients. Repertoires were generated with immunoSEQ multiplex PCR, while TCRdb's copy carries only in-frame clones and drops some. The sample records more than 90,000 clones, 85% to 95% being singletons. The sequenced material came from CD4+ T cells from blood. Source of these receptors: a human donor in good health. The CDR3 runs from the conserved cysteine through the conserved F or W. D genes are given only for firm matches. Some rows mark clone size as missing; the rest say once, few, many or name a class of expanded clone.

TRBJ1-2 | TRBV10-2 | TRBD1 | . | CASRQQGGSANYGYTF | TGCGCCAGCAGGCAGCAGGGGGGCTCAGCTAACTATGGCTACACCTTC
TRBJ1-1 | TRBV18 | . | . | CASSLNVDTEAFF | TGTGCCAGCTCGCTCAATGTGGACACTGAAGCTTTCTTT
TRBJ2-7 | TRBV6-5 | . | . | CASSYSRLSRGEQYF | TGTGCCAGCAGTTACTCGAGGCTTTCCCGGGGCGAGCAGTACTTC
TRBJ1-3 | TRBV7-8 | TRBD1 | . | CASSFGTGGNTIYF | TGTGCCAGCAGCTTCGGGACAGGGGGAAACACCATATATTTT
TRBJ1-3 | TRBV18 | . | . | CASSPGTTGNTIYF | TGTGCCAGCTCACCCGGGACCACTGGAAACACCATATATTTT
TRBJ1-1 | TRBV23-1 | . | . | CALDSGPSVMNTEAFF | TGCGCCTTAGATTCAGGACCGTCAGTGATGAACACTGAAGCTTTCTTT
TRBJ2-1 | TRBV5-1 | TRBD1 | . | CASSLGQGSAYNEQFF | TGCGCCAGCAGCTTGGGACAGGGTAGCGCCTACAATGAGCAGTTCTTC
TRBJ2-1 | TRBV5-1 | . | few | CASSFLDNEQFF | TGCGCCAGCAGCTTCCTCGACAATGAGCAGTTCTTC
TRBJ2-5 | TRBV11-3 | TRBD2 | . | CASSRGGAGETQYF | TGTGCCAGCAGCCGCGGGGGGGCTGGGGAGACCCAGTACTTC
TRBJ1-2 | TRBV7-8 | . | . | CASSLPGANYGYTF | TGTGCCAGCAGCTTACCAGGCGCTAACTATGGCTACACCTTC
TRBJ2-3 | TRBV10-2 | TRBD2 | . | CASEHPGLSTDTQYF | TGCGCCAGTGAACACCCGGGACTAAGCACAGATACGCAGTATTTT
TRBJ2-1 | TRBV5-4 | TRBD2 | . | CASSLAGGPVEQFF | TGTGCCAGCAGTCTAGCGGGGGGGCCGGTAGAGCAGTTCTTC
TRBJ2-7 | TRBV27 | . | . | CATRSTGSFEQYF | TGTGCCACCCGGAGTACGGGGTCCTTCGAGCAGTACTTC
TRBJ2-7 | TRBV5-6 | . | . | CASSLVVISYEQYF | TGTGCCAGCAGCTTGGTGGTCATCTCCTACGAGCAGTACTTC
TRBJ2-2 | TRBV27 | . | . | CASSLTSIHTGELFF | TGTGCCAGCAGTTTAACCAGTATCCACACCGGGGAGCTGTTTTTT
TRBJ2-5 | TRBV19 | TRBD2 | . | CASSIRPAGVETQYF | TGTGCCAGTAGTATACGTCCAGCGGGGGTTGAGACCCAGTACTTC
TRBJ2-1 | TRBV7-9 | TRBD2 | . | CASSALAGSYNEQFF | TGTGCCAGCAGCGCACTAGCGGGGTCTTACAATGAGCAGTTCTTC
TRBJ1-1 | TRBV20-1 | . | few | CSAREHTEAFF | TGCAGTGCTAGAGAGCACACTGAAGCTTTCTTT
TRBJ1-1 | TRBV11-2 | . | . | CASRVPGRGNTEAFF | TGTGCCAGCAGGGTCCCGGGACGGGGGAACACTGAAGCTTTCTTT
TRBJ2-7 | TRBV6-5 | TRBD2 | . | CASSYVLAGGYEQYF | TGTGCCAGCAGTTACGTGCTAGCGGGAGGGTACGAGCAGTACTTC
TRBJ2-2 | TRBV7-2 | TRBD2 | . | CASSLLAVNTGELFF | TGTGCCAGCAGCTTACTAGCGGTGAACACCGGGGAGCTGTTTTTT
TRBJ2-3 | TRBV5-1 | TRBD2 | . | CASSLDWAGGPDTQYF | TGCGCCAGCAGCTTGGATTGGGCGGGGGGGCCAGATACGCAGTATTTT